This T cell receptor (beta chain) appears in the sequencing data of a study of radiation and T cells in renal cell carcinoma. Germline CDR1 SGHDT, CDR2 YYEEEE. This CDR3 spans 13 amino acids. V lost 2 bases and J lost 9; bases outside the gene matches: 8. Produced via immunoSEQ multiplex PCR; TCRdb's table is partial and in-frame only. The data show 20,000 to 25,000 clones, 45% to 65% seen once. Stated treatment: treatment-naive control, cytoreductive nephrectomy. Sequenced control tumors were from under 13 males and a few females, median age approximately 60. This clone showed up many times. The sequence was obtained from a human donor with renal cell carcinoma. This chain connects TRBV5-6 to TRBJ2-7; 7 positions match TRBD2. Sequencing was performed on tumor tissue, taken from a patient whose treatment was nephrectomy without radiotherapy. The CDR3 DNA follows: TGTGCCAGCAGCTTAAGCGGGACCCCGGGGCAGTACTTC. Translating gives CASSLSGTPGQYF.